The TCR beta chain under discussion was sequenced for a study of T cells in Graves' hyperthyroidism and ophthalmopathy. General study findings and limits: In the blood, most expanded thyroid clonotypes above 0.001 appeared as well.

RNA transcripts provided the source from which TCR beta CDR3 regions were amplified. The HTBI primer set was used in a first-round RT-PCR of the TCR CDR3. Each CDR3 protein gets one entry after TCRdb re-called the multiplex PCR reads with MiXCR. The sample lists 530,000 or so distinct CDR3 sequences, approximately 24% seen once, with about 11% in the top ten. The germline V gene encodes CDR1 SGHTA and CDR2 FQGTGA. V gave up 1 base and J gave up 5 bases; unmatched junction bases: 3. The CDR3 covers 16 residues. With regard to this clonotype: Its specificity is not known.

The TCR originated in a woman aged 30 to 39 with Graves' ophthalmopathy. The specimen was blood. This chain connects TRBV7-3 to TRBJ2-5, with 14 bases fitting TRBD2. This chain's CDR3 is CASSLMGLAGDETQYF. The CDR3 bases are TGTGCCAGCAGCTTAATGGGACTAGCGGGAGATGAGACCCAGTACTTC.